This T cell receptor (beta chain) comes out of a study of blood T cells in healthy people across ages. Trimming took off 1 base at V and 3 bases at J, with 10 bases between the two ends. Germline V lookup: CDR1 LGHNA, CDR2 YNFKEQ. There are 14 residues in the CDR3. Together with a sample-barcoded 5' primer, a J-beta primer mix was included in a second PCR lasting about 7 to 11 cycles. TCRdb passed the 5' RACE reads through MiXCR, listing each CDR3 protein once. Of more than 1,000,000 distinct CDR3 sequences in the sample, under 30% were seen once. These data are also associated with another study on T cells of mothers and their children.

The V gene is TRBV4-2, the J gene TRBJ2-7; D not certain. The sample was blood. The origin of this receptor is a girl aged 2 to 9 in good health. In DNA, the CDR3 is TGTGCCAGCAGCCAAGCCCGAGACAACTACGAGCAGTACTTC. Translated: CASSQARDNYEQYF.